These 29 T cell receptor beta chains were all obtained from the same sample, sequenced in a study of blood T cell repertoires in COVID-19 (TCRdb year 2020). Libraries were built with the immunoSEQ multiplex PCR assay. TCRdb carries this immuneACCESS record with in-frame sequences only. Its versions omit some clonotypes, under half of them owing to an unresolved V gene in the studies checked, with the rest unexplained. The table for this sample lists around 300,000 clones; approximately 91% of them were counted only once. The ten top clones hold less than 1% of the sample. Source material: peripheral blood. These TCRs come from a woman in her forties who had recovered from COVID-19.

This clone was picked up one time. The chain employs TRBV3-1 (or the pseudogene TRBV3-2) and TRBJ2-2, with D possibly matching TRBD1 (5 bases). The V gene lost 4 bases and the J gene lost 6 bases, with 12 bases spanning the gap. CDR1 and CDR2 from the germline V gene are LGHDT and YNNKEL (reference sequence). CDR3 size: 14 residues. CDR3 nucleotide sequence: TGTGCCAGCAGCCCCTCGCAGGGTGCCGGGGAGCTGTTTTTT. This translates into CASSPSQGAGELFF.

The chain joins TRBV7-2 to TRBJ2-7; 13 positions match TRBD2. V trimming: 4 bases; J trimming: 2 bases; junction bases outside the gene matches: 11. The CDR3 length is 18 residues. The germline V gene has CDR1 SGHTA and CDR2 FQGNSA. The chain's CDR3 is CASSYRNPGTSGTYEQYF. CDR3 coding DNA: TGTGCCAGCAGCTACCGTAACCCTGGGACTAGCGGGACCTACGAGCAGTACTTC.

The chain combines TRBV3-1 (or the pseudogene TRBV3-2) with TRBJ2-6; a weak D match, TRBD1 (6 bases). Trimming pared 2 bases from V and 2 bases from J, leaving 16 bases between. CDR3 length: 18 residues. CDR1 and CDR2 from the germline V gene are LGHDT and YNNKEL (reference sequence). CDR3 in DNA: TGTGCCAGCAGCCAAAACACAGGGTTTGAGACTGGGGCCAACGTCCTGACTTTC. Translating it yields CASSQNTGFETGANVLTF.

The chain couples TRBV6-5 to TRBJ2-4; D remains unclear. Looked up from germline, CDR1 is MNHEY and CDR2 is SVGAGI. This CDR3 region has 15 residues. V shed 0 bases and J shed 1 base, with 7 bases lying between them. The CDR3 nucleotides are TGTGCCAGCAGTTACTCGCGGTGGGCCAAAAACATTCAGTACTTC. Translating it yields CASSYSRWAKNIQYF.

V is TRBV24-1 and J is TRBJ2-1; D is uncertain. V lost 7 bases and J lost 10, with 16 bases in between. Germline CDR1 reads KGHDR; CDR2 reads SFDVKD. This CDR3 has 13 residues. The CDR3 DNA sequence: TGTGCCACCAGACCGCGTGCCGGGTACGAGCAGTTCTTC. Its protein is CATRPRAGYEQFF.

The rearrangement links TRBV9 to TRBJ2-7, with 12 bases that match TRBD2. Germline loops: CDR1 SGDLS, CDR2 YYNGEE. Trimming removed 4 bases from V and 5 bases from J; junction bases left unmatched: 10. CDR3 length: 16 amino acids. The CDR3 loop is CASSPRLAGDIDEQYF. As DNA, the CDR3 is TGTGCCAGCAGCCCTAGACTAGCGGGAGATATCGACGAGCAGTACTTC.

This clone was observed a single time. This chain connects TRBV2 to TRBJ2-7; the match to TRBD1 covers 12 bases. Trimming removed 6 bases from V and 5 bases from J; junction bases left unmatched: 11. The germline CDR1 and CDR2 sequences are SNHLY and FYNNEI. This CDR3 region has 16 residues. The CDR3 sequence is CASRPFPGQGADEQYF. In DNA, the CDR3 is TGTGCCAGCAGGCCATTCCCGGGACAGGGGGCTGACGAGCAGTACTTC.

The chain links TRBV19 to TRBJ1-4; D is possibly TRBD1 (5 bases). The CDR3 runs to 15 residues. Germline values: CDR1 LNHDA, CDR2 SQIVND (reference sequence). The germline V and J ends were trimmed by 2 bases and 0 bases, with 7 bases remaining between them. This CDR3 reads CASSIQGTTNEKLFF. CDR3 sequence (DNA): TGTGCCAGTAGTATACAGGGCACAACTAATGAAAAACTGTTTTTT.

The chain employs TRBV30 and TRBJ1-5, with D uncertain. The length of the CDR3 is 13 residues. V lost 2 bases and J lost 5, with 10 bases in between. CDR1 and CDR2 from the germline V gene are GTSNPN and SVGIG (reference sequence). DNA for the CDR3: TGTGCCTGGAGTACGGGGTCGGATCAGCCCCAGCATTTT. This encodes CAWSTGSDQPQHF.

The V call is TRBV2, the J call TRBJ1-2, with D possibly being TRBD1 (5 bases). There are 14 residues in the CDR3. Per germline, CDR1 SNHLY and CDR2 FYNNEI. V lost 7 bases to trimming and J lost 8 bases, with 20 bases between them. In DNA form, the CDR3 reads TGTGCCAGCAACCCCGGGGAGGGGAGAGGCGGCTACACCTTC. Amino acid sequence: CASNPGEGRGGYTF.

The chain is built from TRBV3-1 (or the pseudogene TRBV3-2) and TRBJ2-7; 11 bases are a match to TRBD2. Germline CDR1 and CDR2: LGHDT and YNNKEL (reference sequence). J gave up 6 bases and V 1 base, and 5 bases lay outside the gene matches. CDR3 size: 15 residues. This chain's CDR3 is CASSQGLAGLPEQYF. In nucleotides, the CDR3 is TGTGCCAGCAGCCAAGGACTAGCGGGACTCCCCGAGCAGTACTTC.

As for this clone: The junction differs from germline at one of its ends, possibly a read error. The V and J genes are TRBV2 and TRBJ2-3; 11 nucleotides agree with TRBD2. The CDR3 sequence is 16 residues long. CDR1 and CDR2 (germline): SNHLY, FYNNEI. The CDR3 region has the DNA TGTGCCAGCAGGGAAGTACTAGCGGGAGCCACAGATACGCAGTATTTT. Translation gives CASREVLAGATDTQYF.

The gene calls are TRBV18 and TRBJ2-5, with D unclear. Trimming pared 3 bases from V and 4 bases from J, leaving 12 bases between. There are 14 residues in the CDR3. The germline V gene encodes CDR1 KGHSH and CDR2 LQKENI. The CDR3, as DNA: TGTGCCAGCTCACCCGTGGGCGACCGAGAGACCCAGTACTTC. It specifies CASSPVGDRETQYF.

The count of this clone is one. The germline gene is not matched at one end of the junction; a read error may be the cause. J is TRBJ1-4 and V is TRBV19, with 7 bases fitting TRBD1. CDR1 is LNHDA and CDR2 is SQIVND in the germline V gene (reference sequence). The CDR3 runs to 14 residues. The CDR3 protein is CASSTGQLNGKLFF. CDR3 sequence (DNA): TGTGCCAGTAGCACGGGACAGTTAAATGGAAAACTGTTTTTT.

The gene calls are TRBV7-9 and TRBJ1-2; 7 bases line up with TRBD1. Germline V gives CDR1 SEHNR, CDR2 FQNEAQ (reference sequence). Trimming removed 1 base from V and 7 bases from J; junction bases left unmatched: 18. The CDR3 has 18 amino acids. The CDR3 sequence is CASSLGQFQGVGAPGYTF. DNA for the CDR3: TGTGCCAGCAGCTTAGGGCAGTTTCAGGGGGTAGGGGCTCCTGGCTACACCTTC.

This chain joins TRBV5-1 and TRBJ2-2, with 15 bases fitting TRBD2. The trim removed 4 bases at V and 4 bases at J, leaving 8 bases unmatched. The CDR3 spans 18 residues. In germline, CDR1 is SGHRS, CDR2 YFSETQ. The CDR3 nucleotides read TGCGCCAGCAGCCAAAGGACTAGCGGGAGGGGAGGCACCGGGGAGCTGTTTTTT. Amino acid sequence: CASSQRTSGRGGTGELFF.

The genes are TRBV7-9 and TRBJ2-7; 11 bases match TRBD2. There are 15 residues in the CDR3. Trimming at V came to 5 bases and at J to 3 bases, leaving 6 bases not matched to a gene. The germline gives CDR1 SEHNR, CDR2 FQNEAQ (reference sequence). Written as DNA, the CDR3 is TGTGCCAGCAGCCAACTAGCGGGAGCTCGCTACGAGCAGTACTTC. It translates to CASSQLAGARYEQYF.

The chain links TRBV5-6 to TRBJ2-1, with a possible D match to TRBD2 (6 bases). The CDR3 runs 14 residues. Germline-derived CDR1 and CDR2 are SGHDT and YYEEEE. Trimming pared 0 bases from V and 5 bases from J, leaving 9 bases between. CDR3 in DNA: TGTGCCAGCAGCTTGGGGGGACTGAACAATGAGCAGTTCTTC. Residues: CASSLGGLNNEQFF. The entire variable domain, with the rest obtained from reference TRBV5-6 and TRBJ2-1, is as follows: DAGVTQSPTHLIKTRGQQVTLRCSPKSGHDTVSWYQQALGQGPQFIFQYYEEEERQRGNFPDRFSGHQFPNYSSELNVNALLLGDSALYLCASSLGGLNNEQFFGPGTRLTVL.

This chain connects TRBV10-3 to TRBJ2-7; TRBD2 might be the D (7 bases). Looked up from germline, CDR1 is ENHRY and CDR2 is SYGVKD. The CDR3 sequence is 16 residues long. Trimming cost V 5 bases and J 5 bases, with 22 bases left between them. The CDR3 is CAISPGGGKAVDEQYF. The CDR3 bases are TGTGCCATCAGTCCGGGGGGCGGGAAGGCCGTGGACGAGCAGTACTTC.

This clone occurred once. The chain joins TRBV6-6 to TRBJ2-5, with a weak D call TRBD1 (6 bases). V lost 2 bases to trimming and J lost 4 bases, with 8 bases between them. There are 13 residues in the CDR3. Germline V lookup: CDR1 MNHNY, CDR2 SVGAGI (reference sequence). In nucleotides, the CDR3 is TGTGCCAGCAGTTACGGGGGCTCAGAGACCCAGTACTTC. Residues: CASSYGGSETQYF.

The chain has TRBV5-6 and TRBJ2-2, with a weak D call TRBD1 (6 bases). Trimming stripped 0 bases from V and 3 bases from J, with 12 bases between. The germline V gene encodes CDR1 SGHDT and CDR2 YYEEEE. The CDR3 is 16 amino acids. CDR3 nucleotides: TGTGCCAGCAGCTTGGCCCCCAGGGGTGACACCGGGGAGCTGTTTTTT. It codes for CASSLAPRGDTGELFF.

The chain recombines TRBV3-1 (or the pseudogene TRBV3-2) with TRBJ1-1; D is undetermined. The CDR3 consists of 11 residues. Germline lookup yields CDR1 LGHDT and CDR2 YNNKEL (reference sequence). V shed 9 bases and J shed 0 bases, with 5 bases lying between them. CDR3: CASKLNTEAFF. In DNA form, the CDR3 reads TGTGCCAGTAAGCTGAACACTGAAGCTTTCTTT.

The chain couples TRBV9 to TRBJ2-5; 8 bases are a match to TRBD1. Germline CDR1 SGDLS, CDR2 YYNGEE. The CDR3 is 16 residues long. V dropped 0 bases and J dropped 2; count of bases not matched to a gene: 6. In DNA form, the CDR3 reads TGTGCCAGCAGCGTAGCGCTGACAGGGGCGCAAGAGACCCAGTACTTC. This codes for CASSVALTGAQETQYF.

A few counts support this clone. The chain couples TRBV7-9 to TRBJ1-4; unclear D gene. The germline CDR1 and CDR2 sequences are SEHNR and FQNEAQ (reference sequence). The V and J ends lost 5 bases and 8 bases respectively, with 9 bases between them. This CDR3 contains 12 residues. The CDR3 DNA sequence: TGTGCCAGCAGCCTAGTGGGCGAAAAACTGTTTTTT. Translating it yields CASSLVGEKLFF.

The chain joins TRBV7-9 to TRBJ2-1; the D is unclear. This CDR3 has 14 amino acids. The V and J ends lost 1 base and 3 bases respectively, with 7 bases between them. Germline CDR1 reads SEHNR; CDR2 reads FQNEAQ (reference sequence). CDR3 bases: TGTGCCAGCAGCTTAGTTGTAGACTACAATGAGCAGTTCTTC. Translating it yields CASSLVVDYNEQFF.

A single count supports this clone. The V gene is TRBV18, the J gene TRBJ2-7; D possibly corresponds to TRBD1 (6 bases). V dropped 6 bases and J dropped 2 bases, with 11 bases sitting between them. Germline CDR1 reads KGHSH; CDR2 reads LQKENI. The CDR3 contains 13 residues. CDR3 protein: CASSFGQTYEQYF. As DNA, the CDR3 is TGTGCCAGCTCCTTCGGACAGACCTACGAGCAGTACTTC.

The rearrangement links TRBV5-6 to TRBJ2-2; 7 nucleotides agree with TRBD1. The V and J ends lost 4 bases and 7 bases, in that order; junction bases with no gene match: 10. The CDR3 consists of 15 residues. Germline CDR1 is SGHDT and CDR2 is YYEEEE. This CDR3 reads CASSSRDRVGGELFF. DNA for the CDR3: TGTGCCAGCAGCAGCCGTGACAGGGTTGGCGGGGAGCTGTTTTTT.

V and J are TRBV30 and TRBJ1-3; D not resolved. The V end lost 5 bases, the J end lost 4 bases, and 12 bases lay between the germline ends. Germline V gene lookup returns CDR1 GTSNPN and CDR2 SVGIG (reference sequence). The CDR3 has 13 residues. In DNA, the CDR3 is TGTGCCTGGGATACGGGTCAAGGAAACACCATATATTTT. Translating gives CAWDTGQGNTIYF.

The V call is TRBV3-1 (or the pseudogene TRBV3-2), the J call TRBJ2-7; the match to TRBD1 covers 8 bases. This CDR3 contains 14 residues. Germline values: CDR1 LGHDT, CDR2 YNNKEL (reference sequence). V shed 4 bases and J 0 bases; nucleotides not matched to a gene: 2. Written as DNA, the CDR3 is TGTGCCAGCAGCCGTCAGGGGGCCTCCTACGAGCAGTACTTC. Translating gives CASSRQGASYEQYF.